This T cell receptor beta chain was sequenced for a study of identical twins. Broader study findings: Zero-insertion analyses could be partly confounded by invariant MAIT and iNKT cells. Weaker excess twin sharing was seen among beta out-of-frame sequences.

Template switching, a step in the protocol, added a universal primer site, and cDNA carried unique molecular identifiers. Via MiXCR, TCRdb re-called the 5' RACE reads, giving one row per CDR3 protein. The table records some 1,600,000 distinct CDR3 sequences, about 30% of them present only once. On this clonotype itself: Its cognate antigen is unknown.

Donors were all healthy Caucasians. CDR3 length: 14 residues. V was cut by 3 bases and J by 6 bases, with 11 bases left in between. The chain has TRBV12-3 or TRBV12-4 and TRBJ1-4; D is uncertain. The sample comprised cord blood. The source of this sequence is a newborn girl in good health. For the CDR3, the DNA is TGTGCCAGCAGTTTCGAAGGGCCAGATGAAAAACTGTTTTTT. Its translation: CASSFEGPDEKLFF.